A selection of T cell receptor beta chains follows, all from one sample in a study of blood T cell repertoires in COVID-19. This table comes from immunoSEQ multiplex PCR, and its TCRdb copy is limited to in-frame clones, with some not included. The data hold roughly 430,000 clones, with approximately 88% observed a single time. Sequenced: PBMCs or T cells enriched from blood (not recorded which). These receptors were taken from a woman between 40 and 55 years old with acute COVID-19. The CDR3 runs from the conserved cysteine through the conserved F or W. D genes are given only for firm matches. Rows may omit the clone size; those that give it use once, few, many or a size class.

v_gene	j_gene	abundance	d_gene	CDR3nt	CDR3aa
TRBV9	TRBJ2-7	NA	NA	TGTGCCAGCAGCCATGGGACATCCACGTACGAGCAGTACTTC	CASSHGTSTYEQYF
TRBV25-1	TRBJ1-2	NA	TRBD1	TGTGCCAGCAGTGAATTGGGGACAGGACTCTATGGCTACACCTTC	CASSELGTGLYGYTF
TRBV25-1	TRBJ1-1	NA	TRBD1	TGTGCCAGCAGTGAATATACAGGGGGAGAAGGTGAAGCTTTCTTT	CASSEYTGGEGEAFF
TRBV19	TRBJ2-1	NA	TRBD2	TGTGCCAGTAGTATAGATCCTAGCGGGGGCTCCTACAATGAGCAGTTCTTC	CASSIDPSGGSYNEQFF
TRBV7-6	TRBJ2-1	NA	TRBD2	TGTGCCAGCAGCTTGGGGACTAGCGGCCCACGAGAGCAGTTCTTC	CASSLGTSGPREQFF
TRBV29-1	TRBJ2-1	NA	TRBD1	TGCAGCGTTGGCGGGACAGGGAACTACAATGAGCAGTTCTTC	CSVGGTGNYNEQFF
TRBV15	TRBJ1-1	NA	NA	TGTGCCACCAGCAGGGAAGGGGGCACTGAAGCTTTCTTT	CATSREGGTEAFF
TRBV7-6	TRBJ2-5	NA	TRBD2	TGTGCCAGCAGCCAGACGACTAGCTTAAAGACCCAGTACTTC	CASSQTTSLKTQYF
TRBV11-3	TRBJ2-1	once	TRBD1	TGTGCCAGCAGCTCCCGGGACAGAGACAATGAGCAGTTCTTC	CASSSRDRDNEQFF
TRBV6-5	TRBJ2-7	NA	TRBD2	TGTGCCAGCAGGACTAGCGGGGGAGTGAGAGAGCAGTACTTC	CASRTSGGVREQYF
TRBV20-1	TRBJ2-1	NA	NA	TGCAGTGCGACGACTCGGGGTGGGCAGTTCTTC	CSATTRGGQFF
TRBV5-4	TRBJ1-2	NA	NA	TGTGCCAGCAGCCCTGTACGGGAAAACTATGGCTACACCTTC	CASSPVRENYGYTF
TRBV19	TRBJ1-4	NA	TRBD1	TGTGCCAGTAGCGGACAGGCGGCCACAACTAATGAAAAACTGTTTTTT	CASSGQAATTNEKLFF
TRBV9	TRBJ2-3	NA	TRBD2	TGTGCCAGCAGCGTAGATGAGCGGGGGGGCCAAGATACGCAGTATTTT	CASSVDERGGQDTQYF
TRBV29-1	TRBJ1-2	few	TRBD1	TGCAGCGTTGAAGTCCGACGACAGGGCGTACATGGCTACACCTTC	CSVEVRRQGVHGYTF
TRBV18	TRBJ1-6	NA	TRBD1	TGTGCCAGCTCACTGCGGGACAGGGGCGCGGGATCACCCCTCCACTTT	CASSLRDRGAGSPLHF
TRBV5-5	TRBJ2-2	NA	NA	TGTGCCAGCAGCTTGGCTGCAACTTCGAACACCGGGGAGCTGTTTTTT	CASSLAATSNTGELFF
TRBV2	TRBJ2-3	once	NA	TGTGCCAGCAGTGAAGCGTTTACTACCGATACGCAGTATTTT	CASSEAFTTDTQYF
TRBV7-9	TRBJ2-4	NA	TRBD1	TGTGCCAGCAGCATCAGACCCGGGACAGCCGGCATTCAGTACTTC	CASSIRPGTAGIQYF
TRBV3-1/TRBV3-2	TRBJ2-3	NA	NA	TGTGCCAGCAGCCAATTGTATGGGAGGACAGATACGCAGTATTTT	CASSQLYGRTDTQYF
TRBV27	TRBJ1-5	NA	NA	TGTGCCACTAAGGCTCCGGGGGGCAATCAGCCCCAGCATTTT	CATKAPGGNQPQHF
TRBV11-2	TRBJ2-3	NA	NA	TGTGCCAGCAGTTTTGGACAGACTAGCACAGATACGCAGTATTTT	CASSFGQTSTDTQYF
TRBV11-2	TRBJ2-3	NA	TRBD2	TGTGCCAGCAGTCCCGGACTAGCGGGGGGTTTCACAGATACGCAGTATTTT	CASSPGLAGGFTDTQYF
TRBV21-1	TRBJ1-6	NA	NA	TGTGCCAGCAGTAGTCGATTCTATAATTCACCCCTCCACTTT	CASSSRFYNSPLHF
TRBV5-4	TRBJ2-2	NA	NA	TGTGCCAGCAGCTCTAACCTGGCGAACACCGGGGAGCTGTTTTTT	CASSSNLANTGELFF
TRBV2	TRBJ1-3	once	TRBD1	TGTGCCAGCGGGACAGGGGCTGGAAACACCATATATTTT	CASGTGAGNTIYF
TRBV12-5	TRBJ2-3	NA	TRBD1	TGTGCTAGTTCGATCGGGACAGACATCACAGATACGCAGTATTTT	CASSIGTDITDTQYF
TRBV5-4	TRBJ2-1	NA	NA	TGTGCCAGCAGCTTGGGAGGGTTCGGGGTCCCCAATGAGCAGTTCTTC	CASSLGGFGVPNEQFF
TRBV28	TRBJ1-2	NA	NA	TGTGCCAGCAGTATTACACAGATGGGCTACACCTTC	CASSITQMGYTF
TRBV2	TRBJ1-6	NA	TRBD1	TGTGCCAGCAGTGTCCTGGGACAGGGGGCGCATTCACCCCTCCACTTT	CASSVLGQGAHSPLHF
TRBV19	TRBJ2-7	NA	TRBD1	TGTGCCAGTAGTTTCGGACAGGGTCTCTACGAGCAGTACTTC	CASSFGQGLYEQYF
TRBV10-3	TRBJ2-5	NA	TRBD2	TGTGCCATCGGGCTAGCGGGGGGACAAGAGACCCAGTACTTC	CAIGLAGGQETQYF
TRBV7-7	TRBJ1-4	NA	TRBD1	TGTGCCAGCAGTGAGGGACAGGGTTCAACTAATGAAAAACTGTTTTTT	CASSEGQGSTNEKLFF
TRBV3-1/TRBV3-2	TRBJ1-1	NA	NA	TGTGCCAGCAGCCAAGTAGTGAACACTGAAGCTTTCTTT	CASSQVVNTEAFF
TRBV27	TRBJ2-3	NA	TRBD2	TGTGCCAGCAGTTTATCGAAGCTAGCGGGGGGGAGCACAGATACGCAGTATTTT	CASSLSKLAGGSTDTQYF
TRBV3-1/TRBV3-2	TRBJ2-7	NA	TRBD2	TGTGCCAGCAGCATGGGGACTAGCGGGGGGCACTACGAGCAGTACTTC	CASSMGTSGGHYEQYF
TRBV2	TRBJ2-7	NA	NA	TGTGCCAGCAGTCCCCTAGCATACCACGAGCAGTACTTC	CASSPLAYHEQYF
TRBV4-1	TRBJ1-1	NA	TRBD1	TGCGCCAGCAGCCAAGAAGGGACAGGCACTGAAGCTTTCTTT	CASSQEGTGTEAFF
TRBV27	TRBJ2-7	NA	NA	TGTGCCAGCATAGGCCTATCACAGGGCTACGAGCAGTACTTC	CASIGLSQGYEQYF
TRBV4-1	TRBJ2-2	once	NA	TGCGCCAGCAGCCAAATCTGGGGGCAAGGCGGGGAGCTGTTTTTT	CASSQIWGQGGELFF
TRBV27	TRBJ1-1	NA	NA	TGTGCCAGCAGTTATTGGGGCCAGAACACTGAAGCTTTCTTT	CASSYWGQNTEAFF